Given below is one T cell receptor (beta chain) in context. The entry originates in a study of blood T cell repertoires in COVID-19. As for the study in general: Samples came from the United States, Italy and Spain, spanning acute and convalescent COVID-19.

How the authors handled the data: The authors estimated nucleated cell counts from reference gene primer amplification. The protocol was immunoSEQ multiplex PCR, while the TCRdb copy is restricted to in-frame clones and leaves out a portion. V, J and clone size are those of that table, while D and trimming were read from the DNA. This table holds about 69,000 clones, roughly 89% found once. Germline lookup yields CDR1 SGHRS and CDR2 YFSETQ. The CDR3 has 13 amino acids. V was pared by 4 bases and J by 7 bases, with 4 bases of the junction left unmatched. The rearrangement uses TRBV5-1 and TRBJ2-7; 11 nucleotides align to TRBD1. The specimen was peripheral blood. This TCR derives from a man aged 25-40 years with acute or convalescent COVID-19. CDR3 nucleotides: TGCGCCAGCAGCACCGGGGACAGGGGGGAGCAGTACTTC. It codes for CASSTGDRGEQYF.